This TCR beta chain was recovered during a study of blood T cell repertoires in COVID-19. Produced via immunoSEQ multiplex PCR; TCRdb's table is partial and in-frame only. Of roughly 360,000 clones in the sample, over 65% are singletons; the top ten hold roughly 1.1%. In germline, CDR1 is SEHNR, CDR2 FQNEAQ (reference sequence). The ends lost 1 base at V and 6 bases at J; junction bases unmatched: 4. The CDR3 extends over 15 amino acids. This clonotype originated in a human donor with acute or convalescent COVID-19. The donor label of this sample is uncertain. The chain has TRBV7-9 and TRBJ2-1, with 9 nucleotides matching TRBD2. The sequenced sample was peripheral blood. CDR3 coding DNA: TGTGCCAGCAGCTTAGGGCGCGGGAGGGCCAATGAGCAGTTCTTC. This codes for CASSLGRGRANEQFF.